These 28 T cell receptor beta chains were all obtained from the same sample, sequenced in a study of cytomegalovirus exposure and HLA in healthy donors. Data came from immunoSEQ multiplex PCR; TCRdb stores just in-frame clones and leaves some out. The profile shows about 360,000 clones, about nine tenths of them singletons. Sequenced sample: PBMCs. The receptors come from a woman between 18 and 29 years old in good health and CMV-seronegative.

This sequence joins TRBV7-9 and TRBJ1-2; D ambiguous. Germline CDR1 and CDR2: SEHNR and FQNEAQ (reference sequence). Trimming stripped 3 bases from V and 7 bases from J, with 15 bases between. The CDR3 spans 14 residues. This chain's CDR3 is CASSFGRASFGYTF. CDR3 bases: TGTGCCAGCAGCTTCGGGCGGGCGTCCTTTGGCTACACCTTC.

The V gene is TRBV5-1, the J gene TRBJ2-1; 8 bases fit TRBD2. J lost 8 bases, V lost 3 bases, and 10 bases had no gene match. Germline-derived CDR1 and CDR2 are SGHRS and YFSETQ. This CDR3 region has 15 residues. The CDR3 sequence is CASSSLAGGEDEQFF. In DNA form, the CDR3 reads TGCGCCAGCAGCTCGCTGGCGGGGGGCGAGGATGAGCAGTTCTTC.

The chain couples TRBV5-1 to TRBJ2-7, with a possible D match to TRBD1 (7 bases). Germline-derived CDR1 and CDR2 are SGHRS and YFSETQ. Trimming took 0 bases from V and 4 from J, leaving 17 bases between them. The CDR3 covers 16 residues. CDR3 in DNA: TGCGCCAGCAGCTTGGTAGGGGGCGGCGGGATATACGAGCAGTACTTC. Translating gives CASSLVGGGGIYEQYF.

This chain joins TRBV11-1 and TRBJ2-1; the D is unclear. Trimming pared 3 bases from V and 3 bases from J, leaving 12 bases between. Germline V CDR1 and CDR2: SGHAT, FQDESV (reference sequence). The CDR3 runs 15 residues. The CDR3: CASSFSSLVYNEQFF. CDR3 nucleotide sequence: TGTGCCAGCAGCTTTAGCTCATTGGTCTACAATGAGCAGTTCTTC.

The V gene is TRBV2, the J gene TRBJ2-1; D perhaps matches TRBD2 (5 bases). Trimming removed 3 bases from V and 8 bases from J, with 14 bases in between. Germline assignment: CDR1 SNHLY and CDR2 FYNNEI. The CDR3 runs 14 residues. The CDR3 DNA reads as TGTGCCAGCAGTGAGGAGGTAGCTATCCATGAGCAGTTCTTC. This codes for CASSEEVAIHEQFF.

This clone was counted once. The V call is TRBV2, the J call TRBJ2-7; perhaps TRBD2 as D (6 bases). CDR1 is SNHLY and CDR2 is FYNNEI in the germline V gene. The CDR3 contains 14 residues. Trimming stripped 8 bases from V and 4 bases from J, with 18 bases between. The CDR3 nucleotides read TGTGCCAGCGAAATGGAGGGGATACTTTACGAGCAGTACTTC. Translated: CASEMEGILYEQYF.

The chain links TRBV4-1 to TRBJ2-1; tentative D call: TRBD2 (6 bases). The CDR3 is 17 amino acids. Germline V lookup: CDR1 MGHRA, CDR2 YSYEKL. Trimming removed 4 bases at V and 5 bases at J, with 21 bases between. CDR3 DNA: TGCGCCAGCAGCCCATTTGGGGTAGCGGAGCTCCACAATGAGCAGTTCTTC. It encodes CASSPFGVAELHNEQFF.

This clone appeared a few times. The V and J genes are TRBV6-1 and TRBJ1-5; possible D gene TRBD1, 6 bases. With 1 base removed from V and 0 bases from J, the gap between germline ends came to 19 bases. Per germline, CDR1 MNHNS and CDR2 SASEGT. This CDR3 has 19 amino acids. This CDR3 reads CASSEEWQGTGYSNQPQHF. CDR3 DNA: TGTGCCAGCAGTGAAGAATGGCAGGGGACGGGATATAGCAATCAGCCCCAGCATTTT.

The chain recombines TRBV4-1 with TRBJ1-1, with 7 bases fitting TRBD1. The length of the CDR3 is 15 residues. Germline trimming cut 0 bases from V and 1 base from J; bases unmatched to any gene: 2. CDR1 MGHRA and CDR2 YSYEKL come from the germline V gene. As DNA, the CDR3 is TGCGCCAGCAGCCAAGAGGGACAGCGGAACACTGAAGCTTTCTTT. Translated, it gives CASSQEGQRNTEAFF.

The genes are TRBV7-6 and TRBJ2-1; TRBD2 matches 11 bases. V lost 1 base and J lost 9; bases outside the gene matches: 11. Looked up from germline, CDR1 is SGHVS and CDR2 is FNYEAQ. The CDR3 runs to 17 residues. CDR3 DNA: TGTGCCAGCAGCTTAGGGGCGTCCCGGACTAGCGGGCCTGAGCAGTTCTTC. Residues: CASSLGASRTSGPEQFF.

In nucleotides, the CDR3 is TGTGCCAGCAGCATAAGGGGACAGAACTATAATTCACCCCTCCACTTT. It specifies CASSIRGQNYNSPLHF. The chain is built from TRBV7-8 and TRBJ1-6; 7 positions agree with TRBD1. Per germline, CDR1 SGHVS and CDR2 FQNEAQ. Unmatched junction bases numbered 7, after V lost 5 bases and J lost 3 bases. The CDR3 consists of 16 residues.

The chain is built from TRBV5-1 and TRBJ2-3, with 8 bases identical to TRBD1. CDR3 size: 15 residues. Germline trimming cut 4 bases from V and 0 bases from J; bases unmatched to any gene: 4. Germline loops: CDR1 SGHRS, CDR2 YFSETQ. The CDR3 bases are TGCGCCAGCAGCGCCCGACAGGGGAGCACAGATACGCAGTATTTT. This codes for CASSARQGSTDTQYF.

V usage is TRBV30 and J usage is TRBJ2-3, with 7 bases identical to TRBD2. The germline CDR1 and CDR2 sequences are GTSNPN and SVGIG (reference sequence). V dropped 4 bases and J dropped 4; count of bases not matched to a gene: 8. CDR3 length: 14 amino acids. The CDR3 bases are TGTGCCTGGACCGAAGGAGCGGGATCAGATACGCAGTATTTT. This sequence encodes CAWTEGAGSDTQYF. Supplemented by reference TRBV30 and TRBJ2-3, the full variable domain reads SQTIHQWPATLVQPVGSPLSLECTVEGTSNPNLYWYRQAAGRGLQLLFYSVGIGQISSEVPQNLSASRPQDRQFILSSKKLLLSDSGFYLCAWTEGAGSDTQYFGPGTRLTVL.

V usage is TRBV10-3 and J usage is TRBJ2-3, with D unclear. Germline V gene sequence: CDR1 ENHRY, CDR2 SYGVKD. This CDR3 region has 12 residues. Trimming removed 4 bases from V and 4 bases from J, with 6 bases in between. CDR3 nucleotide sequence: TGTGCCATCAGTGTTAGTCCAGATACGCAGTATTTT. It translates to CAISVSPDTQYF.

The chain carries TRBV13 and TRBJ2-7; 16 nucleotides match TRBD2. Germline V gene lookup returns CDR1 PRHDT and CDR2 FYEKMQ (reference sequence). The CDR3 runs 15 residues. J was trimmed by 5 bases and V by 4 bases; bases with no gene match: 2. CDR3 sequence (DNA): TGTGCCAGCAGCTCGGGACTAGCGGGAGGGGACGAGCAGTACTTC. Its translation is CASSSGLAGGDEQYF.

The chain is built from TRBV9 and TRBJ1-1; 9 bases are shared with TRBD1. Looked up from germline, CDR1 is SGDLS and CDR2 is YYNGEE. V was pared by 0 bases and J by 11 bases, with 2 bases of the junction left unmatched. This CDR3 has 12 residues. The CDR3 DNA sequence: TGTGCCAGCAGCGTAGGGACAGGGGTGGCTTTCTTT. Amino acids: CASSVGTGVAFF. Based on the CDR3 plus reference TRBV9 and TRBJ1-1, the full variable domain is DSGVTQTPKHLITATGQRVTLRCSPRSGDLSVYWYQQSLDQGLQFLIQYYNGEERAKGNILERFSAQQFPDLHSELNLSSLELGDSALYFCASSVGTGVAFFGQGTRLTVV.

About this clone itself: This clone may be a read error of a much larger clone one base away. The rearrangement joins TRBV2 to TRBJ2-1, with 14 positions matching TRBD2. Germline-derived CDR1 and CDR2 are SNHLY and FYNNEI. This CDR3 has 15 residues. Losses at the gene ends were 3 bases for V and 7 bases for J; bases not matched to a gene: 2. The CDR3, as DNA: TGTGCCAGCAGTGACGGGACTAGCGGGAGTAATGAGCAGTTCTTC. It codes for CASSDGTSGSNEQFF. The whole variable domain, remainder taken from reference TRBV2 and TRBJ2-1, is EPEVTQTPSHQVTQMGQEVILRCVPISNHLYFYWYRQILGQKVEFLVSFYNNEISEKSEIFDDQFSVERPDGSNFTLKIRSTKLEDSAMYFCASSDGTSGSNEQFFGPGTRLTVL.

The CDR3 bases are TGTGCCAGCTCACTAAAACAGGGGATCGAGCAGTACTTC. Its translation is CASSLKQGIEQYF. The rearrangement joins TRBV18 to TRBJ2-7; 7 nucleotides match TRBD1. Unmatched junction bases numbered 6, after V lost 4 bases and J lost 6 bases. From germline, CDR1 is KGHSH and CDR2 LQKENI. CDR3 length equals 13 residues.

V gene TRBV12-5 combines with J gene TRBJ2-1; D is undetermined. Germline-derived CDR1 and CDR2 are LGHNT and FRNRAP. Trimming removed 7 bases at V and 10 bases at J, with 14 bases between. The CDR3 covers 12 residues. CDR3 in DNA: TGTGCTAGTGCCCCTGGGCTGAGCGAGCAGTTCTTC. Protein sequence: CASAPGLSEQFF.

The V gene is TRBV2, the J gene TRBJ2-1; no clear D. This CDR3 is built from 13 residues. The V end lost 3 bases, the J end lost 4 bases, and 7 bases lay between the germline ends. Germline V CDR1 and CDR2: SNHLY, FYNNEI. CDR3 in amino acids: CASSDYAYNEQFF. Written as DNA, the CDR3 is TGTGCCAGCAGTGACTACGCATACAATGAGCAGTTCTTC.

The CDR3 bases are TGTGCCAGCAGCGTGACAGGGTTCGGTAGCAATGAGCAGTTCTTC. Protein: CASSVTGFGSNEQFF. This chain uses TRBV9 with TRBJ2-1; 7 bases fit TRBD1. This CDR3 has 15 residues. V lost 2 bases and J lost 6; bases outside the gene matches: 8. Per germline, CDR1 SGDLS and CDR2 YYNGEE. Full variable domain (outside the CDR3, taken from reference TRBV9 and TRBJ2-1): DSGVTQTPKHLITATGQRVTLRCSPRSGDLSVYWYQQSLDQGLQFLIQYYNGEERAKGNILERFSAQQFPDLHSELNLSSLELGDSALYFCASSVTGFGSNEQFFGPGTRLTVL.

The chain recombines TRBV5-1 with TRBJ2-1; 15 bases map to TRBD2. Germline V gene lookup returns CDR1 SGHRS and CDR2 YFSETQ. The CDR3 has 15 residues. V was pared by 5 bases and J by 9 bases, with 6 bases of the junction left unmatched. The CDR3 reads CASRPGLAGGAEQFF. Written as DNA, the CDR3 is TGCGCCAGCAGACCGGGACTAGCGGGGGGTGCTGAGCAGTTCTTC.

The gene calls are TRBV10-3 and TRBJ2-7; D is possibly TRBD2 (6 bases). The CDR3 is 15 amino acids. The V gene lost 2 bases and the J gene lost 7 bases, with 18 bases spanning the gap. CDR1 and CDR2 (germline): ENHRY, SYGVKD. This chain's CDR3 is CAISEPLRRDYEQYF. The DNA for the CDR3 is TGTGCCATCAGTGAGCCTCTTCGGAGGGATTATGAGCAGTACTTC.

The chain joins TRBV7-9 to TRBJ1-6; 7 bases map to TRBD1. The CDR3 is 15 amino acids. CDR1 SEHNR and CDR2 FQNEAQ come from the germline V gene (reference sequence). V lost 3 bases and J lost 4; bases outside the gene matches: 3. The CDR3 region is CASSFATGYNSPLHF. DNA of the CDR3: TGTGCCAGCAGCTTCGCGACAGGGTATAATTCACCCCTCCACTTT.

The CDR3 DNA reads TGTGCCAGTAGGGACAGGGGTAGTGGATCACCCCTCCACTTT. Amino acids: CASRDRGSGSPLHF. The J gene is TRBJ1-6, the V gene TRBV19; 9 positions agree with TRBD1. Germline CDR1 and CDR2: LNHDA and SQIVND (reference sequence). V dropped 6 bases and J dropped 10; count of bases not matched to a gene: 7. The length of the CDR3 is 14 residues.

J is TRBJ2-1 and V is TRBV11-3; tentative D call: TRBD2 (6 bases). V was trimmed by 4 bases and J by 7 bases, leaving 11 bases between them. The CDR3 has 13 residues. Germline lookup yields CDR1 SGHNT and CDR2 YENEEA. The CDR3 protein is CASSSGGRNEQFF. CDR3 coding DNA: TGTGCCAGCAGCTCGGGTGGGAGGAATGAGCAGTTCTTC.

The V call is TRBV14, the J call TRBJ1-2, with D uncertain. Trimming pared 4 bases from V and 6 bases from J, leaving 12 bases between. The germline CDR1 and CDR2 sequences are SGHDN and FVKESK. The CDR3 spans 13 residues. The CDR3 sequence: CASSLFLGNGYTF. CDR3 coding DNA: TGTGCCAGCAGCCTCTTTCTCGGTAATGGCTACACCTTC.

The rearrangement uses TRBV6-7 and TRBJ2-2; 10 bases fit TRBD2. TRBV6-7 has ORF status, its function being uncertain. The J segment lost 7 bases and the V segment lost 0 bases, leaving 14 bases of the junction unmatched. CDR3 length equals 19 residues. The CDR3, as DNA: TGTGCCAGCAGTTACTCGAATAGTCCTAGCGGGAGAAACCGCGGGGAGCTGTTTTTT. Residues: CASSYSNSPSGRNRGELFF.